The 25 T cell receptor beta chains listed next were all sequenced from one sample in a study of T cell clusters in autoimmune cytopenias. One tube held mixed TRB-A and TRB-B primer pools for touch-down PCR. TCRdb re-called the multiplex PCR reads; one entry per CDR3 protein, DNA not given. The sample table sets out roughly 6,500 distinct CDR3 sequences. Each sample's input was roughly 270 ng genomic DNA, some 38,000 genome equivalents. These data also formed part of another study, on T cell repertoires in aging, cancer and after chemotherapy.

The sample taken for sequencing was peripheral blood. The origin of the receptors is a human donor in good health.

CDR3: CASSGWDRGYEQYF. J is TRBJ2-7 and V is TRBV5-5; the D gene TCRdb calls, TRBD1, cannot be checked with no DNA. This CDR3 comprises 14 residues. The germline V gene encodes CDR1 SGHKS and CDR2 YYEKEE (reference sequence).

The V gene is TRBV19, the J gene TRBJ2-2; absent DNA, TCRdb's TRBD1 call cannot be checked. Germline lookup yields CDR1 LNHDA and CDR2 SQIVND (reference sequence). The CDR3 sequence is 15 residues long. The CDR3 spells CASSIRDSSGGELFF.

The CDR3: CASSGLAGVTGELFF. The rearrangement uses TRBV18 and TRBJ2-2; TCRdb's D call, TRBD2, is unchecked because there is no DNA. The CDR3 is 15 amino acids. The germline gives CDR1 KGHSH, CDR2 LQKENI.

The chain joins TRBV6-5 to TRBJ2-5; TCRdb reports TRBD1, a call that lacks DNA to check it against. The CDR3 is 13 residues long. Germline V lookup: CDR1 MNHEY, CDR2 SVGAGI. This CDR3 is CASSGTAKETQYF.

The chain has TRBV5-8 and TRBJ2-7; as DNA is missing, the TRBD1 call by TCRdb cannot be tested. The CDR3 totals 13 residues. The germline CDR1 and CDR2 sequences are SGHTS and YDEGEE. CDR3 in amino acids: CASRPTGVDEQYF.

The chain has TRBV29-1 and TRBJ2-7; the TCRdb call, TRBD1, lacks DNA for checking. This CDR3 has 12 amino acids. Germline CDR1 and CDR2: SQVTM and ANQGSEA. This CDR3 reads CSVARTGNEQYF.

This chain joins TRBV5-5 and TRBJ2-6. Germline CDR1 is SGHKS and CDR2 is YYEKEE (reference sequence). The CDR3 spans 16 residues. CDR3 residues: CASSLDWSSGANVLTF.

This sequence joins TRBV19 and TRBJ2-7; TCRdb picks TRBD1, but there is no DNA to check that call. The CDR3 extends over 16 amino acids. Germline CDR1 reads LNHDA; CDR2 reads SQIVND (reference sequence). Here the CDR3 reads CASTPRVTPLPGEQYF.

The gene calls are TRBV30 and TRBJ1-1; as DNA is missing, the TRBD1 call by TCRdb cannot be tested. The CDR3 loop spans 13 amino acids. CDR1 is GTSNPN, CDR2 SVGIG, per germline (reference sequence). The CDR3 sequence: CAWTKTGAPQAFF.

The chain carries TRBV12-3 or TRBV12-4 and TRBJ2-1; the TCRdb call, TRBD2, lacks DNA for checking. The length of the CDR3 is 20 residues. The CDR3 protein is CASSLRVIRGLAGEENEQFF.

The rearrangement joins TRBV30 to TRBJ1-2; the D call of TRBD1 rests on TCRdb alone, since no DNA is present to check it. From germline, CDR1 is GTSNPN and CDR2 SVGIG (reference sequence). This CDR3 region has 12 residues. The CDR3: CAWTQGSYGYTF.

This chain links TRBV29-1 with TRBJ2-1. CDR3 size: 15 residues. Looked up from germline, CDR1 is SQVTM and CDR2 is ANQGSEA. The CDR3: CSKKVVRGPYNEQFF.

V gene TRBV6-1 combines with J gene TRBJ2-3; TCRdb indicates TRBD1, and absent DNA this call remains unverified. The germline gives CDR1 MNHNS, CDR2 SASEGT. CDR3 length: 16 residues. CDR3 residues: CASSDWTVYSTDTQYF.

V usage is TRBV5-4 and J usage is TRBJ2-3. This CDR3 comprises 12 residues. The germline V gene has CDR1 SGHNT and CDR2 YYREEE (reference sequence). The CDR3 reads CASSAGSDTQYF.

The chain carries TRBV6-5 and TRBJ2-7; TCRdb selects TRBD1, and the lack of DNA leaves this call unchecked. Germline lookup yields CDR1 MNHEY and CDR2 SVGAGI. This CDR3 contains 13 residues. The chain's CDR3 is CASSVGAGYEQYF.

The chain recombines TRBV24-1 with TRBJ2-7. Germline V gene sequence: CDR1 KGHDR, CDR2 SFDVKD. The length of the CDR3 is 14 residues. CDR3 protein: CATSDSNTPYEQYF.

The chain carries TRBV5-1 and TRBJ2-1. The CDR3 loop spans 16 amino acids. In germline, CDR1 is SGHRS, CDR2 YFSETQ. The CDR3 spells CASSLDLRWTWDEQFF. The complete variable domain, with remaining parts taken from reference TRBV5-1 and TRBJ2-1, reads KAGVTQTPRYLIKTRGQQVTLSCSPISGHRSVSWYQQTPGQGLQFLFEYFSETQRNKGNFPGRFSGRQFSNSRSEMNVSTLELGDSALYLCASSLDLRWTWDEQFFGPGTRLTVL.

This clonotype is classed as medium-sized by frequency. The chain uses TRBV19 and TRBJ2-7; without DNA, the TCRdb call of TRBD1 cannot be checked. The length of the CDR3 is 15 residues. In germline, CDR1 is LNHDA, CDR2 SQIVND (reference sequence). The CDR3: CASSIVQGVPYEQYF.

The V gene is TRBV7-3, the J gene TRBJ2-3; TCRdb returns TRBD1, unconfirmable since there is no DNA. The CDR3 extends over 13 amino acids. Germline V gene sequence: CDR1 SGHTA, CDR2 FQGTGA. This chain's CDR3 is CASGGSSTDTQYF.

This chain connects TRBV5-4 to TRBJ2-2; TCRdb's D call of TRBD2 is untestable without DNA. This CDR3 has 17 amino acids. From germline, CDR1 is SGHNT and CDR2 YYREEE (reference sequence). CDR3 region: CASSNPGLAANTGELFF.

This chain uses TRBV12-3 or TRBV12-4 with TRBJ2-2; the D call from TCRdb, TRBD2, cannot be confirmed without DNA. The CDR3 spans 15 residues. CDR3 protein: CASSPGLSNTGELFF.

This chain uses TRBV19 with TRBJ2-7. CDR3 size: 15 residues. The V gene's germline CDR1 is LNHDA and CDR2 SQIVND (reference sequence). Here the CDR3 reads CASSIGSSPFYEQYF.

V gene TRBV28 combines with J gene TRBJ1-5. CDR1 and CDR2 (germline): MDHEN, SYDVKM. The CDR3 is made up of 15 amino acids. CDR3 residues: CASSARGYSNQPQHF.

The gene calls are TRBV29-1 and TRBJ1-1; the D call from TCRdb, TRBD1, cannot be confirmed without DNA. The germline CDR1 and CDR2 sequences are SQVTM and ANQGSEA. CDR3 length: 13 residues. The chain's CDR3 is CSVIGQGATEAFF.

The chain carries TRBV7-9 and TRBJ1-2. This CDR3 has 12 amino acids. Per the germline V gene, CDR1 is SEHNR and CDR2 is FQNEAQ (reference sequence). The CDR3 sequence is CASSKQSYGYTF.